In its sample, the clone carrying this T cell receptor beta chain was seen a few times. Antigen unknown. The germline V and J ends were trimmed by 2 bases and 4 bases, with 8 bases remaining between them. Germline V gives CDR1 MDHEN, CDR2 SYDVKM. The CDR3 totals 13 residues. This sample was taken from a study of T cells in Graves' hyperthyroidism and ophthalmopathy. Study conclusions and caveats: Ophthalmopathy, as predicted by the model, came a median roughly 6.5 months after the prediction. Among thyroid clonotypes expanded above 0.001, most also appeared in blood.

A lack of ophthalmopathy progression within 18 months defined stable Graves' hyperthyroidism. Thyroid ultrasound and orbital computed tomography, with clinical symptoms and serum thyroxine and TRAb, informed diagnoses. The source material, RNA transcripts, was used to amplify TCR beta CDR3 regions. An initial round of RT-PCR targeting the TCR CDR3 relied on the HTBI primer set. TCRdb ran MiXCR on the multiplex PCR reads and lists one entry per CDR3 protein. This sample carries about 720,000 distinct CDR3 sequences, about a sixth of them seen once, and the ten largest clones take around 8%. The chain is built from TRBV28 and TRBJ1-2; D perhaps matches TRBD1 (5 bases). The sample taken for sequencing was blood. The clonotype was recovered from a man between 18 and 35 years old with Graves' hyperthyroidism. CDR3 loop: CASSLQGPYGYTF. CDR3 bases: TGTGCCAGCAGTTTACAGGGCCCCTATGGCTACACCTTC.